Shown below are 15 T cell receptor beta chains from a single sample sequenced in a study of cytomegalovirus exposure and HLA in healthy donors. PCR primers comprised 60 Vbeta and 13 Jbeta primers. Only in-frame clones appear in the TCRdb table, and some are missing; sequencing was by immunoSEQ multiplex PCR. The table has some 170,000 clones, approximately 79% seen once. The specimen was PBMCs. The receptors were gathered from a man aged 60 to 69 in good health and CMV-seronegative.

This clone has only one observation. The sample contains more than one DNA sequence encoding this CDR3. The V and J genes are TRBV4-3 and TRBJ2-1; 13 nucleotides line up with TRBD2. V lost 3 bases to trimming and J lost 0 bases; unmatched junction nucleotides: 8. In germline, CDR1 is LGHNA, CDR2 YSLEER. The CDR3 is 19 amino acids. In DNA, the CDR3 is TGCGCCAGCAGCCAGTTGGGACTAGCGGGGCCAAGCTCCTACAATGAGCAGTTCTTC. It yields the protein CASSQLGLAGPSSYNEQFF.

The chain links TRBV10-1 to TRBJ2-7, with D maybe TRBD1 (5 bases). The germline gives CDR1 WNHNN, CDR2 SYGVQD (reference sequence). The CDR3 is made up of 14 amino acids. Trimming left V 6 bases short and J 6 bases short, with 18 bases between. CDR3 in DNA: TGCGCCAGCAGCCAGGGCGGTCTTCCACTCGAGCAGTACTTC. The encoded protein is CASSQGGLPLEQYF.

The chain carries TRBV28 and TRBJ1-6; 8 bases are shared with TRBD1. CDR3 length: 15 amino acids. Germline values: CDR1 MDHEN, CDR2 SYDVKM. V shed 8 bases and J 4 bases; nucleotides not matched to a gene: 7. For the CDR3, the DNA is TGTGCCAGCGCGACAGGGGACTTATATAATTCACCCCTCCACTTT. Amino acids: CASATGDLYNSPLHF.

V usage is TRBV5-1 and J usage is TRBJ2-2, with TRBD1 as a possible D gene (6 bases). The CDR3 length is 18 residues. V dropped 0 bases and J dropped 1 base, with 16 bases sitting between them. CDR1 is SGHRS, CDR2 YFSETQ, per germline. The CDR3 bases are TGCGCCAGCAGCTTGGGGCAGGGGCAGGCGGTGAACACCGGGGAGCTGTTTTTT. It yields the protein CASSLGQGQAVNTGELFF.

The chain is built from TRBV7-7 and TRBJ2-5, with a tentative D call TRBD2 (5 bases). Germline-derived CDR1 and CDR2 are SSHAT and FNYEAQ (reference sequence). CDR3 length: 15 residues. Trimming removed 1 base from V and 1 base from J, with 10 bases in between. The CDR3 nucleotides read TGTGCCAGCAGCTTAGGAGGGCGAACCCAAGAGACCCAGTACTTC. Residues: CASSLGGRTQETQYF.

V is TRBV30 and J is TRBJ1-1; no clear D gene. V dropped 4 bases and J dropped 4 bases, with 13 bases sitting between them. This CDR3 has 13 residues. CDR1 is GTSNPN, CDR2 SVGIG, per germline (reference sequence). CDR3 sequence reads: CAWTPGTVTEAFF. CDR3 coding DNA: TGTGCCTGGACCCCGGGTACGGTCACTGAAGCTTTCTTT.

The chain couples TRBV7-6 to TRBJ2-2, with a possible D match to TRBD2 (5 bases). Germline lookup yields CDR1 SGHVS and CDR2 FNYEAQ. The length of the CDR3 is 16 residues. V lost 1 base, J lost 4 bases, and 13 bases lay in between. CDR3 loop: CASSLGSGLITGELFF. The CDR3 DNA sequence: TGTGCCAGCAGCTTAGGTTCAGGACTTATCACCGGGGAGCTGTTTTTT.

Points on this clone: Other DNA sequences in this sample translate to the same CDR3. The rearrangement links TRBV19 to TRBJ2-5, with TRBD2 as a possible D gene (6 bases). Germline CDR1 reads LNHDA; CDR2 reads SQIVND (reference sequence). CDR3 length: 13 residues. V was shortened by 5 bases and J by 5 bases, with 12 bases between the two germline ends. The chain's CDR3 is CASSLSGRETQYF. CDR3 bases: TGTGCCAGTAGTTTGTCAGGGAGGGAGACCCAGTACTTC. The variable domain in full, with the rest retrieved from reference TRBV19 and TRBJ2-5, is DGGITQSPKYLFRKEGQNVTLSCEQNLNHDAMYWYRQDPGQGLRLIYYSQIVNDFQKGDIAEGYSVSREKKESFPLTVTSAQKNPTAFYLCASSLSGRETQYFGPGTRLLVL.

This clone showed up just a few times. The V and J genes are TRBV6-5 and TRBJ2-2; a weak D match, TRBD1 (6 bases). CDR3 size: 14 residues. From germline, CDR1 is MNHEY and CDR2 SVGAGI. V was trimmed by 5 bases and J by 7 bases, leaving 14 bases between them. DNA for the CDR3: TGTGCCAGCAGTCAACAGGGAAATGGCGGGGAGCTGTTTTTT. Its protein is CASSQQGNGGELFF.

This clone was found a few times. The gene calls are TRBV9 and TRBJ2-2; D gene unclear. Germline values: CDR1 SGDLS, CDR2 YYNGEE. Trimming removed 0 bases at V and 5 bases at J, with 14 bases between. The CDR3 is 16 residues long. The CDR3 region has the DNA TGTGCCAGCAGCGTAGAAGTTTCCCTATTGACCGGGGAGCTGTTTTTT. This sequence encodes CASSVEVSLLTGELFF.

This chain joins TRBV9 and TRBJ2-5, with D possibly TRBD2 on 5 matching bases. Trimming shortened V by 3 bases and J by 1 base, and 10 bases separated the two germline ends. CDR1 SGDLS and CDR2 YYNGEE come from the germline V gene. The CDR3 runs to 14 residues. The CDR3 region is CASSATAVQETQYF. The CDR3 DNA is TGTGCCAGCAGCGCTACAGCGGTCCAAGAGACCCAGTACTTC. Full variable domain (rest looked up from reference TRBV9 and TRBJ2-5): DSGVTQTPKHLITATGQRVTLRCSPRSGDLSVYWYQQSLDQGLQFLIQYYNGEERAKGNILERFSAQQFPDLHSELNLSSLELGDSALYFCASSATAVQETQYFGPGTRLLVL.

The chain joins TRBV11-1 to TRBJ2-3; D might be TRBD2 (7 bases). Germline CDR1 reads SGHAT; CDR2 reads FQDESV (reference sequence). The ends were cut back, 3 bases at V and 6 bases at J, with 19 bases in the middle. CDR3 length: 16 amino acids. The CDR3 region is CASSLGGRGRVDTQYF. The CDR3 DNA is TGTGCCAGCAGCTTGGGGGGGCGGGGGAGAGTCGATACGCAGTATTTT. Full variable domain (rest looked up from reference TRBV11-1 and TRBJ2-3): EAEVAQSPRYKITEKSQAVAFWCDPISGHATLYWYRQILGQGPELLVQFQDESVVDDSQLPKDRFSAERLKGVDSTLKIQPAELGDSAMYLCASSLGGRGRVDTQYFGPGTRLTVL.

The chain recombines TRBV11-2 with TRBJ1-3; D remains unclear. Germline V gene lookup returns CDR1 SGHAT and CDR2 FQNNGV. The CDR3 spans 15 residues. Trimming took off 4 bases at V and 3 bases at J, with 13 bases between the two ends. CDR3 sequence: CASSYRDGNGNTIYF. The DNA of the CDR3 is TGTGCCAGCAGCTACCGGGATGGAAATGGAAACACCATATATTTT.

CDR3 sequence (DNA): TGTGCCATCAGTGAGTCACCTAGCGGGGGGAACAATGAGCAGTTCTTC. Translating gives CAISESPSGGNNEQFF. The rearrangement uses TRBV10-3 and TRBJ2-1; 11 bases are shared with TRBD2. J lost 5 bases, V lost 0 bases, and 3 bases had no gene match. The CDR3 loop spans 16 amino acids. In germline, CDR1 is ENHRY, CDR2 SYGVKD.

The J gene is TRBJ1-2, the V gene TRBV28, with D perhaps matching TRBD1 (5 bases). The CDR3 covers 13 residues. Germline-derived CDR1 and CDR2 are MDHEN and SYDVKM. V lost 2 bases and J lost 3, with 7 bases in between. CDR3 sequence (DNA): TGTGCCAGCAGTTTAACCAGGGACTATGGCTACACCTTC. Protein sequence: CASSLTRDYGYTF.